Shown below are 8 T cell receptor beta chains from a single sample sequenced in a study of neurological immune-mediated disorders. Time point given: longitudinal time-point 1 (baseline). MiXCR, applied by TCRdb to the 5' RACE reads, yields one record per CDR3 protein. The sample lists around 49,000 distinct CDR3 sequences; 8% to 10% were seen once. The sequenced sample consisted of PBMCs. The receptors come from a woman in her 40s in good health.

This clonotype was seen repeatedly, ten times or more. For the CDR3, the DNA is TGTGCCAGCAGCTCCTTCGGGGGTACCTACGAGCAGTACTTC. It specifies CASSSFGGTYEQYF. The chain has TRBV5-5 and TRBJ2-7; TRBD2 might be the D (6 bases). This CDR3 contains 14 residues. Trimming took off 3 bases at V and 2 bases at J, with 12 bases between the two ends. Germline-derived CDR1 and CDR2 are SGHKS and YYEKEE (reference sequence).

Note on this clonotype: A read error may be the cause here, since a much bigger clone is one base away. This chain uses TRBV30 with TRBJ2-1; 9 nucleotides align to TRBD1. The CDR3 is 13 amino acids. Germline V gives CDR1 GTSNPN, CDR2 SVGIG (reference sequence). The DNA for the CDR3 is TGTGCCAGGGACAGGGTAACCTACAATGAGCGGTTCTTC. Translated: CARDRVTYNERFF.

This clonotype was counted ten times or more. This chain links TRBV7-9 with TRBJ1-5; a possible D gene is TRBD1 (6 bases). Trimming took 5 bases from V and 9 from J, leaving 11 bases between them. The CDR3 covers 12 residues. Per the germline V gene, CDR1 is SEHNR and CDR2 is FQNEAQ (reference sequence). The DNA of the CDR3 is TGTGCCAGCAGCCCTGGGGGGGCGCCCCAGCATTTT. It encodes CASSPGGAPQHF.

This clonotype has ten or more counts. The gene calls are TRBV3-1 and TRBJ2-2; D is uncertain. The CDR3 is made up of 14 amino acids. Per the germline V gene, CDR1 is LGHDT and CDR2 is YNNKEL (reference sequence). V shed 0 bases and J shed 5 bases, with 7 bases lying between them. Written as DNA, the CDR3 is TGTGCCAGCAGCCAAGATACTTTTACCGGGGAGCTGTTTTTT. It yields the protein CASSQDTFTGELFF. Drawing the rest from reference TRBV3-1 and TRBJ2-2, the complete variable domain is DTAVSQTPKYLVTQMGNDKSIKCEQNLGHDTMYWYKQDSKKFLKIMFSYNNKELIINETVPNRFSPKSPDKAHLNLHINSLELGDSAVYFCASSQDTFTGELFFGEGSRLTVL.

Concerning this clonotype: Its ends do not fully match the called genes, so a read error is possible. The chain uses TRBV5-1 and TRBJ2-1; D remains unclear. Per germline, CDR1 SGHRS and CDR2 YFSETQ. CDR3 length: 16 amino acids. The CDR3 bases are TGCGCCACCAGCTTGGTGACCGTCAGCTCCTACAATGAGCATTTCTTC. It is translated as CATSLVTVSSYNEHFF.

Ten or more counts support this clonotype. The chain couples TRBV5-1 to TRBJ2-1; 7 nucleotides line up with TRBD2. J was trimmed by 8 bases and V by 0 bases; bases with no gene match: 8. This CDR3 has 15 residues. Germline values: CDR1 SGHRS, CDR2 YFSETQ. Written as DNA, the CDR3 is TGCGCCAGCAGCTTGGCCACCACCCGGGGGGATGAGCAGTTCTTC. Protein product: CASSLATTRGDEQFF.

This clonotype was seen repeatedly, ten times or more. This chain uses TRBV7-2 with TRBJ2-1; 10 bases are shared with TRBD2. This CDR3 is built from 15 residues. The V and J ends lost 5 bases and 9 bases, in that order; junction bases with no gene match: 10. Germline V gives CDR1 SGHTA, CDR2 FQGNSA. DNA for the CDR3: TGTGCCAGCAGCATCCTAGCGGGGGTCTATGGTGAGCAGTTCTTC. It is translated as CASSILAGVYGEQFF.

This clonotype was recorded at least ten times. The rearrangement uses TRBV7-2 and TRBJ1-1; TRBD1 agrees at 9 bases. The CDR3 has 18 residues. CDR1 and CDR2 (germline): SGHTA, FQGNSA. Trimming removed 2 bases from V and 0 bases from J; junction bases left unmatched: 10. The CDR3 loop reads CASSLRGGTGNLNTEAFF. The CDR3 coding sequence is TGTGCCAGCAGCTTAAGAGGTGGGACAGGGAATTTGAACACTGAAGCTTTCTTT.